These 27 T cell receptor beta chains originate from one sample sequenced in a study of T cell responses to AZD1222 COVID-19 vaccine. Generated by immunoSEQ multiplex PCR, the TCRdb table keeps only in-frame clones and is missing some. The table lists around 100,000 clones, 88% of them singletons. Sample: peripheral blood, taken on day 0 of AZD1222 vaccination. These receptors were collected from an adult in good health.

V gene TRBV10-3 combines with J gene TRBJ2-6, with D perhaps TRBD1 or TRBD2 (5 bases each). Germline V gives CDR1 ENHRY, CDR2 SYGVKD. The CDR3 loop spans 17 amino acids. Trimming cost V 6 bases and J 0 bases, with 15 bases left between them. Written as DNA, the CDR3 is TGTGCCATCAGCGGGGCCGGACGGAACTCTGGGGCCAACGTCCTGACTTTC. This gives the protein CAISGAGRNSGANVLTF.

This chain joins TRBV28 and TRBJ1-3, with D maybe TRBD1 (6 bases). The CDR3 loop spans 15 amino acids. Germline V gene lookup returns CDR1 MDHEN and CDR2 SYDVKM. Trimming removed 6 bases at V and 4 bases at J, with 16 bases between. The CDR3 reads CASSDGGPKGNTIYF. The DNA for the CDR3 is TGTGCCAGCAGCGACGGGGGGCCCAAAGGAAACACCATATATTTT.

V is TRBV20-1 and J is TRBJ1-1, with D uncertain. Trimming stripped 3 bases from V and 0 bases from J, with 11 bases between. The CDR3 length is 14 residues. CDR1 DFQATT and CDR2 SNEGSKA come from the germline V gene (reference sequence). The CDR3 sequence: CSASGVDLNTEAFF. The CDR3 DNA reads TGCAGTGCTAGTGGGGTCGACCTGAACACTGAAGCTTTCTTT.

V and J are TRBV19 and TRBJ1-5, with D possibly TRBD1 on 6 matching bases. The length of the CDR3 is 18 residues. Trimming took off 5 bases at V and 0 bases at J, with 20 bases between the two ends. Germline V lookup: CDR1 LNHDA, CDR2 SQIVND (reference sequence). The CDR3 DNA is TGTGCCAGTAGTCCGCAGGGGACCGTTGCTTATAGCAATCAGCCCCAGCATTTT. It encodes CASSPQGTVAYSNQPQHF.

In DNA, the CDR3 is TGTGCCAGCAGTTTTGGACCAGGCAGGGGGCGCTGGTATGGCTACACCTTC. This codes for CASSFGPGRGRWYGYTF. The rearrangement joins TRBV27 to TRBJ1-2, with 8 bases lining up with TRBD1. The germline V gene encodes CDR1 MNHEY and CDR2 SMNVEV (reference sequence). CDR3 size: 17 residues. Germline trimming cut 3 bases from V and 5 bases from J; bases unmatched to any gene: 14.

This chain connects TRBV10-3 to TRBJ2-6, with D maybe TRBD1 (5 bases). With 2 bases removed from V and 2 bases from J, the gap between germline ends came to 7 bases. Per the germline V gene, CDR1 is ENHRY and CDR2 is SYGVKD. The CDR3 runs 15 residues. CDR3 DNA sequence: TGTGCCATCAGTGAGAAGACAGCTGGGGCCAACGTCCTGACTTTC. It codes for CAISEKTAGANVLTF.

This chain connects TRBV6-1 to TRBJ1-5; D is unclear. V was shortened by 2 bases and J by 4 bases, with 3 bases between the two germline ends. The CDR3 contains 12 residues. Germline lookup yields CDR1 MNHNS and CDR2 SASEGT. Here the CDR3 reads CASSELNQPQHF. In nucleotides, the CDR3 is TGTGCCAGCAGTGAACTGAATCAGCCCCAGCATTTT.

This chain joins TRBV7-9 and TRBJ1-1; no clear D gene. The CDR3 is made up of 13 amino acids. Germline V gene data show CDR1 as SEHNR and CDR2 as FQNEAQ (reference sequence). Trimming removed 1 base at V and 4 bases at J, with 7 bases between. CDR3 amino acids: CASSLVAGTEAFF. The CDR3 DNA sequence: TGTGCCAGCAGCTTAGTAGCGGGCACTGAAGCTTTCTTT.

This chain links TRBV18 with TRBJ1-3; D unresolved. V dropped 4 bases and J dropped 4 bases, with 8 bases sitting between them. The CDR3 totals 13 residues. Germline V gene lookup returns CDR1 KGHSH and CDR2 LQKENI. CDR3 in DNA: TGTGCCAGCTCACAAGGAATGGGAAACACCATATATTTT. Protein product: CASSQGMGNTIYF. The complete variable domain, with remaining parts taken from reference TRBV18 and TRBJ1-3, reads NAGVMQNPRHLVRRRGQEARLRCSPMKGHSHVYWYRQLPEEGLKFMVYLQKENIIDESGMPKERFSAEFPKEGPSILRIQQVVRGDSAAYFCASSQGMGNTIYFGEGSWLTVV.

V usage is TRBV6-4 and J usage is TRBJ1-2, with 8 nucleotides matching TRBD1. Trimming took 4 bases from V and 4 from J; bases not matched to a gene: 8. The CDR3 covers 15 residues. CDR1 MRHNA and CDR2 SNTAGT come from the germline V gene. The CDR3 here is CASSATGTGTYGYTF. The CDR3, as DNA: TGTGCCAGCAGTGCCACCGGGACAGGTACCTATGGCTACACCTTC.

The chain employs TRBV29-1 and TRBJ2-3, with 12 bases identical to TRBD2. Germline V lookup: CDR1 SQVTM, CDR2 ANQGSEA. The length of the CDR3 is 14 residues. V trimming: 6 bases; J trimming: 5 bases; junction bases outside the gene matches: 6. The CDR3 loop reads CSVRTSGTGDTQYF. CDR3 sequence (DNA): TGCAGCGTCCGGACTAGCGGGACGGGAGATACGCAGTATTTT.

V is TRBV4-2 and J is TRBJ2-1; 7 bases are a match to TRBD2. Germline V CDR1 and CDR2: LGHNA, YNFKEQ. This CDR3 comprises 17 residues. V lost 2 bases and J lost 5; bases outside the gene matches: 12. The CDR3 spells CASSQYKAGLLNNEQFF. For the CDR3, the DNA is TGTGCCAGCAGCCAATATAAAGCGGGATTACTGAACAATGAGCAGTTCTTC.

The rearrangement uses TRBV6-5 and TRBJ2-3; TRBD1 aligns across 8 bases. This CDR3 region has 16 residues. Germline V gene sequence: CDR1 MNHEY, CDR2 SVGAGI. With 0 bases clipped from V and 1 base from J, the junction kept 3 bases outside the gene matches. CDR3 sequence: CASSYSGGQGTDTQYF. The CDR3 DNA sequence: TGTGCCAGCAGTTACTCGGGGGGACAGGGCACAGATACGCAGTATTTT.

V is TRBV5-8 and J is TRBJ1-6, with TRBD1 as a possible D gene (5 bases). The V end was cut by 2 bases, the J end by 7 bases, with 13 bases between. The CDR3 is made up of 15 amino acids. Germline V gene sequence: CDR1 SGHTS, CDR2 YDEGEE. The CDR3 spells CASSFEGLGNSPLHF. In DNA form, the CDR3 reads TGTGCCAGCAGCTTCGAGGGGCTGGGGAATTCACCCCTCCACTTT.

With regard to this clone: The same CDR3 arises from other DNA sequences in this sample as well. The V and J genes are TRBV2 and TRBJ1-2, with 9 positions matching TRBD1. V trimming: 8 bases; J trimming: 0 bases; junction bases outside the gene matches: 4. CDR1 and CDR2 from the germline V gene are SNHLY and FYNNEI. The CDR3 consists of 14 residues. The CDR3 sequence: CASLQGAANYGYTF. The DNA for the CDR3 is TGTGCCAGCCTACAGGGGGCAGCTAACTATGGCTACACCTTC.

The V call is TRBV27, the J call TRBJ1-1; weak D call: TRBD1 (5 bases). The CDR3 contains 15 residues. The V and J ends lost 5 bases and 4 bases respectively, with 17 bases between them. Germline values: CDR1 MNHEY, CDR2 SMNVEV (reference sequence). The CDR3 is CASSPSTHRITEAFF. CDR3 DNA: TGTGCCAGCAGTCCCTCGACCCACAGGATCACTGAAGCTTTCTTT.

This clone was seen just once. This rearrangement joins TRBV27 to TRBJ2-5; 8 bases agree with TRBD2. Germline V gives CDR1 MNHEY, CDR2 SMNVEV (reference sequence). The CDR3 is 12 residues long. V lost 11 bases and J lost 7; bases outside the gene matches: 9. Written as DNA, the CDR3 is TGTGCCTCAAAGCGGGAGACGGGGACCCAGTACTTC. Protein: CASKRETGTQYF.

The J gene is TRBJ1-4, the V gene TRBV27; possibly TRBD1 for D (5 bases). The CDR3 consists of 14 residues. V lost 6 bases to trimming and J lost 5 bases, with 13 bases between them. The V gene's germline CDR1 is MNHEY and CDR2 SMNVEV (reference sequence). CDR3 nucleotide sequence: TGTGCCAGCAGCTGGGACGGAAGGAATGAAAAACTGTTTTTT. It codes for CASSWDGRNEKLFF.

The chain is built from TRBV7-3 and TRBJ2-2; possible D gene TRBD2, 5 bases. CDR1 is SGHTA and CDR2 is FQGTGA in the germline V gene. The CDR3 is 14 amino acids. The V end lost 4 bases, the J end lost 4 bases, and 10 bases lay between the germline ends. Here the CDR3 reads CASSSGLGTGELFF. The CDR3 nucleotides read TGTGCCAGCAGCTCGGGATTAGGCACCGGGGAGCTGTTTTTT. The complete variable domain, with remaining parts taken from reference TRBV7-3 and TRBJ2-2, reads GAGVSQTPSNKVTEKGKYVELRCDPISGHTALYWYRQSLGQGPEFLIYFQGTGAADDSGLPNDRFFAVRPEGSVSTLKIQRTERGDSAVYLCASSSGLGTGELFFGEGSRLTVL.

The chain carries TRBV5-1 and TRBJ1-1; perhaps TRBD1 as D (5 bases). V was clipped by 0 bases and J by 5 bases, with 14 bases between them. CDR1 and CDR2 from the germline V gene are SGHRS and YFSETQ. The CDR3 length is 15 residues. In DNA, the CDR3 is TGCGCCAGCAGCTTGGGGACTTTTGAGGGGACTGAAGCTTTCTTT. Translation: CASSLGTFEGTEAFF.

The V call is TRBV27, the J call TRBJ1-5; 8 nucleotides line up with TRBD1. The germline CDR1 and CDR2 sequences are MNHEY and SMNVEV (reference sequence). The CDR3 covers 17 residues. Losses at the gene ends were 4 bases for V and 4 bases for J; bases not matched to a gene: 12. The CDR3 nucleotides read TGTGCCAGCAGTTCTACCACCCGGGGACAGGAAAATCAGCCCCAGCATTTT. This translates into CASSSTTRGQENQPQHF.

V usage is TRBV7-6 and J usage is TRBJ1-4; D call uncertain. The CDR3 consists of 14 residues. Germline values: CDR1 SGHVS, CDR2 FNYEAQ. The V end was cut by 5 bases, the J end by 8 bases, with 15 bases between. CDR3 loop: CASSARWEVEKLFF. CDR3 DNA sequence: TGTGCCAGCAGCGCACGCTGGGAAGTAGAAAAACTGTTTTTT.

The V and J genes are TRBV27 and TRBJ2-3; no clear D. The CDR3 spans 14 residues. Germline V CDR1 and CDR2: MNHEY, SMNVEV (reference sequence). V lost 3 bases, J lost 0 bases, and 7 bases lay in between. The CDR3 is CASSFRPSTDTQYF. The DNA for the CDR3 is TGTGCCAGCAGTTTCCGACCGAGCACAGATACGCAGTATTTT.

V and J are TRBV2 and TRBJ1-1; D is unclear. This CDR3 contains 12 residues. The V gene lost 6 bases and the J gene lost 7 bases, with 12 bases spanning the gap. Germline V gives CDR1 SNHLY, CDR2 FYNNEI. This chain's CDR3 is CASSQSSVEAFF. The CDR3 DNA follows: TGTGCCAGCAGCCAATCCTCAGTTGAAGCTTTCTTT. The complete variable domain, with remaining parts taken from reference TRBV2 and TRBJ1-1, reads EPEVTQTPSHQVTQMGQEVILRCVPISNHLYFYWYRQILGQKVEFLVSFYNNEISEKSEIFDDQFSVERPDGSNFTLKIRSTKLEDSAMYFCASSQSSVEAFFGQGTRLTVV.

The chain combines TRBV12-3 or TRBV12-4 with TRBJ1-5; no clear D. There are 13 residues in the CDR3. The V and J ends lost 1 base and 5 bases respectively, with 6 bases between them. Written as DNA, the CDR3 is TGTGCCAGCAGTTTAGACCGGTATCAGCCCCAGCATTTT. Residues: CASSLDRYQPQHF.

The CDR3 nucleotides read TGTGCCAGCACCCCGGGCGCCGACCAAGAGACCCAGTACTTC. This sequence encodes CASTPGADQETQYF. The chain is built from TRBV28 and TRBJ2-5; D not certain. The CDR3 has 14 residues. Trimming stripped 7 bases from V and 0 bases from J, with 12 bases between. In germline, CDR1 is MDHEN, CDR2 SYDVKM.

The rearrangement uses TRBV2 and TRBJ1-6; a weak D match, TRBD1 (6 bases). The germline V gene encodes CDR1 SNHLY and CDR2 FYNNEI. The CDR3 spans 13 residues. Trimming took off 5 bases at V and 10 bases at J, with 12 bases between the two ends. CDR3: CASSPGERSPLHF. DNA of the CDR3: TGTGCCAGCAGTCCAGGGGAAAGGTCACCCCTCCACTTT.